This T cell receptor beta chain derives from a study of Graves' ophthalmopathy and Graves' hyperthyroidism. This clonotype was picked up many times. Scientists amplified the TCR beta CDR3 regions from RNA transcripts. The library came from an HTBI-primed first-round RT-PCR and a second-round multiplex PCR. One entry per CDR3 protein results from TCRdb running MiXCR on the multiplex PCR reads. The sample carries fewer than 650,000 distinct CDR3 sequences, about a fifth recorded once. Per germline, CDR1 MNHEY and CDR2 SVGAGI. V lost 4 bases and J 7 bases, leaving 8 bases between the germline ends. The CDR3 contains 12 residues.

The source of this sequence is a young woman with stable Graves' hyperthyroidism. Some clones in this sample may be carry-over from other donors' samples. Material for sequencing was peripheral blood. The J gene is TRBJ1-3, the V gene TRBV6-5; no firm D call. CDR3 nucleotide sequence: TGTGCCAGCAGTTCCGAACGGAACACCATATATTTT. Amino acid sequence: CASSSERNTIYF.